This TCR beta chain is drawn from a study of regulatory T cells in long-lasting Graves disease. This clonotype was observed a handful of times. What it binds is unknown. Whole-study findings and limits: New patients shared some 980 public clonotypes, and persistent patients shared more, with approximately 2,600. Few sampled subjects may have lowered accuracy.

Time point meaning: newly diagnosed GD, antithyroid drugs for less than 3 months. From RNA extracted from PBMCs, the TCR library was made. Peripheral blood, 7.5 to 9 milliliters of it, was drawn into EDTA tubes. For TCR beta, libraries came from iRepertoire HTBI primers and Arm-PCR of CDR3 regions. Original methodology: Samples collectively showed more than 55 TRBV and some 14 TRBJ segments. TCRdb used MiXCR to reprocess the multiplex PCR reads, holding one entry per CDR3 protein. TCRdb's processing, not the authors' own work, is the source of the V and J calls. This sample has approximately 300,000 distinct CDR3 sequences, with 15% to 20% found just once. The ends were cut back, 2 bases at V and 0 bases at J, with 12 bases in the middle. The CDR3 spans 16 residues. From germline, CDR1 is MNHEY and CDR2 SVGEGT.

The source of this sequence is a female donor with Graves disease. The sequenced sample was peripheral blood mononuclear cells (PBMCs), obtained at new diagnosis, from a patient treated with antithyroid drugs. V is TRBV6-2 or TRBV6-3 and J is TRBJ2-3, with TRBD2 as a possible D gene (5 bases). CDR3 protein: CASSYLLATSTDTQYF. In DNA, the CDR3 is TGTGCCAGCAGTTACCTCTTAGCGACTAGCACAGATACGCAGTATTTT.